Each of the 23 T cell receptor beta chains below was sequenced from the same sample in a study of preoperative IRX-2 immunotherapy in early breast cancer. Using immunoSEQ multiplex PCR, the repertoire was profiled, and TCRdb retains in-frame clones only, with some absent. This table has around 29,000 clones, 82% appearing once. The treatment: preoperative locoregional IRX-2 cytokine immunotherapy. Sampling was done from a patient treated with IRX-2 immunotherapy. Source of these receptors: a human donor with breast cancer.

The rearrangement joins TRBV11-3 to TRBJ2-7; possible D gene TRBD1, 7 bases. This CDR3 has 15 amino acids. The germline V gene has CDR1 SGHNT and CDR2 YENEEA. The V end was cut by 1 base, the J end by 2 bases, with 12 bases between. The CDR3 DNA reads TGTGCCAGCAGCTTAGGCGGGACAGTTGCCTACGAGCAGTACTTC. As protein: CASSLGGTVAYEQYF.

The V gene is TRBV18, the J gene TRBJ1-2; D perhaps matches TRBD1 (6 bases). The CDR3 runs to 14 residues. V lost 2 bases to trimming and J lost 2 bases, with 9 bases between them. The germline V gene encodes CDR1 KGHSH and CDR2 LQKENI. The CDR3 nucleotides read TGTGCCAGCTCACCAGGGACAACAAACTATGGCTACACCTTC. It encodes CASSPGTTNYGYTF.

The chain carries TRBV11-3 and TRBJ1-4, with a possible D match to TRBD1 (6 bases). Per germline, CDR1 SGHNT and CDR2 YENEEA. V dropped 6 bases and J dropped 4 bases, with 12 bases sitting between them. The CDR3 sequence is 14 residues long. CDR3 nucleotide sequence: TGTGCCAGCAGTCCGGACAGATATAATGAAAAACTGTTTTTT. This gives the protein CASSPDRYNEKLFF.

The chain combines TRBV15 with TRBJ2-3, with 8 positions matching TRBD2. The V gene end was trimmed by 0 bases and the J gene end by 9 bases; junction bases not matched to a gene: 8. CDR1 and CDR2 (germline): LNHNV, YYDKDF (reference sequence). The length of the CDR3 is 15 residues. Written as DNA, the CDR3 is TGTGCCACCAGCAGAGAGAAGACGGGGGGGGTGACGCAGTATTTT. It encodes CATSREKTGGVTQYF.

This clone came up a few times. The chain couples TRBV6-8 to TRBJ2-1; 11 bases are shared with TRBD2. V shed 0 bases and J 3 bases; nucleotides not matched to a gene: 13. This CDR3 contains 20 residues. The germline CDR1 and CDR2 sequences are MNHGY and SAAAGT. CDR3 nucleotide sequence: TGTGCCAGCAGTTACTCCGGTCCGAGGGCTAGCGGGAGGAGCTACAATGAGCAGTTCTTC. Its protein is CASSYSGPRASGRSYNEQFF.

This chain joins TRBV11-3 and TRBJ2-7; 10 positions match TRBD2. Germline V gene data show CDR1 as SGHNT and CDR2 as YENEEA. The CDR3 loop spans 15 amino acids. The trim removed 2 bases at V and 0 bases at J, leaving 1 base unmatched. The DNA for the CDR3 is TGTGCCAGCAGCTTACTAGCGGGGGACTCCTACGAGCAGTACTTC. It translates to CASSLLAGDSYEQYF.

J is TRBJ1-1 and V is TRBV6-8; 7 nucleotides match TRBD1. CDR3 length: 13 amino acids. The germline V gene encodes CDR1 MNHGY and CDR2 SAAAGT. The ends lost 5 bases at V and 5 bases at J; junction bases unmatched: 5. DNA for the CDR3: TGTGCCAGCAGTCCAGGGGGGGTGACTGAAGCTTTCTTT. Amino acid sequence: CASSPGGVTEAFF.

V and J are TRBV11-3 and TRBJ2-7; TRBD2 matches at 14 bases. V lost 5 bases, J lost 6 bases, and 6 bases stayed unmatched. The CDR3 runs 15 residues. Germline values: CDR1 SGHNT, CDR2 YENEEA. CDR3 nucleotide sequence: TGTGCCAGCAGCCCCACCGGGACTAGCGGGAGCGAGCAGTACTTC. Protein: CASSPTGTSGSEQYF. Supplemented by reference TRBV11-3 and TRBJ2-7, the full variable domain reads EAGVVQSPRYKIIEKKQPVAFWCNPISGHNTLYWYLQNLGQGPELLIRYENEEAVDDSQLPKDRFSAERLKGVDSTLKIQPAELGDSAVYLCASSPTGTSGSEQYFGPGTRLTVT.

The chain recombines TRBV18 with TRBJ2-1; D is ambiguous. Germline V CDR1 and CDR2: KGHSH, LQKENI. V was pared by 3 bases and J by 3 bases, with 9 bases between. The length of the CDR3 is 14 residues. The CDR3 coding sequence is TGTGCCAGCTCACCTATCCAGGACTACAATGAGCAGTTCTTC. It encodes CASSPIQDYNEQFF.

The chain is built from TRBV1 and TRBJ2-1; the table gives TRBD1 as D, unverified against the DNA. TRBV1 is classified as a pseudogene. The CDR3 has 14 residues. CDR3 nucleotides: TGCGCCAGCAGTTATGGACAGGGATACAATGAGCAGTTCTTC. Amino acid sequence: CASSYGQGYNEQFF.

The CDR3 spells CSVGTVRVGTDTQYF. CDR3 in DNA: TGCAGCGTGGGAACAGTTCGAGTAGGGACAGATACGCAGTATTTT. V and J are TRBV29-1 and TRBJ2-3; D is unresolved. In germline, CDR1 is SQVTM, CDR2 ANQGSEA. The CDR3 loop spans 15 amino acids. The V end was cut by 6 bases, the J end by 3 bases, with 19 bases between.

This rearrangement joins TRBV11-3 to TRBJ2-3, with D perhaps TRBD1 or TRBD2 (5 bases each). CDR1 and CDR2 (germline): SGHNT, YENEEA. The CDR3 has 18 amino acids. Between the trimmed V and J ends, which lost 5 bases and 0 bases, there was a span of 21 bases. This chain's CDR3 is CASSNHPPGPLSTDTQYF. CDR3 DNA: TGTGCCAGCAGCAACCATCCCCCGGGACCCCTGAGCACAGATACGCAGTATTTT. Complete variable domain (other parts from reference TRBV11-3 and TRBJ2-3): EAGVVQSPRYKIIEKKQPVAFWCNPISGHNTLYWYLQNLGQGPELLIRYENEEAVDDSQLPKDRFSAERLKGVDSTLKIQPAELGDSAVYLCASSNHPPGPLSTDTQYFGPGTRLTVL.

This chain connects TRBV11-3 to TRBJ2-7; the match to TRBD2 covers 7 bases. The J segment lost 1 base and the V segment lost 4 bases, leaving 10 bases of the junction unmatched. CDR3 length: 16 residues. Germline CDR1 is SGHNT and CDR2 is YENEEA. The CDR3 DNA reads TGTGCCAGCAGCTATAGAGGAGCGGGGCTTTCCTACGAGCAGTACTTC. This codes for CASSYRGAGLSYEQYF.

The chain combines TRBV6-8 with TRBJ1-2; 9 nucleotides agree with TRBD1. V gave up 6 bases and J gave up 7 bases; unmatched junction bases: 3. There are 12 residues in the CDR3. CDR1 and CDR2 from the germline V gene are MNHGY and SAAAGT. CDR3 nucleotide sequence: TGTGCCAGCAGACAGGGGGCAGGTGGCTACACCTTC. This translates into CASRQGAGGYTF.

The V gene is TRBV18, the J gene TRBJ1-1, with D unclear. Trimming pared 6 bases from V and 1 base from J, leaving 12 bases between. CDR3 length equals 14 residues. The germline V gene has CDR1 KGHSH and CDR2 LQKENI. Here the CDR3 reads CASSRRARNTEAFF. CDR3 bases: TGTGCCAGCTCTAGGCGGGCAAGGAACACTGAAGCTTTCTTT.

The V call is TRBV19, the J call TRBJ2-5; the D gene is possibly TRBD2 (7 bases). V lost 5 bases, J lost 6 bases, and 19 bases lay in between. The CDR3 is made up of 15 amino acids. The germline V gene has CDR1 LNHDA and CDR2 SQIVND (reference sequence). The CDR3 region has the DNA TGTGCCAGTAGTGAAGGTTCCGGGGGGCTAAAGACCCAGTACTTC. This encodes CASSEGSGGLKTQYF.

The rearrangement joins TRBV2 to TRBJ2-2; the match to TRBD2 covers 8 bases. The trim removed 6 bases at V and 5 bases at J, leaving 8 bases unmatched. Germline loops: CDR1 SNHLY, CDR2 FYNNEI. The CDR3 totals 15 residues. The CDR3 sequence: CASRDLAGMTGELFF. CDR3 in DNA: TGTGCCAGCAGGGATTTAGCGGGAATGACCGGGGAGCTGTTTTTT.

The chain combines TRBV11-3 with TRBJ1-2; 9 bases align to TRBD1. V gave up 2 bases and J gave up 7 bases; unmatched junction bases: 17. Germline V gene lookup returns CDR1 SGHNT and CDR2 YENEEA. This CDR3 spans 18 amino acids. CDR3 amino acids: CASSLTRGQGRSGGGYTF. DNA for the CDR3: TGTGCCAGCAGCTTAACCCGAGGACAGGGGCGAAGCGGTGGTGGCTACACCTTC.

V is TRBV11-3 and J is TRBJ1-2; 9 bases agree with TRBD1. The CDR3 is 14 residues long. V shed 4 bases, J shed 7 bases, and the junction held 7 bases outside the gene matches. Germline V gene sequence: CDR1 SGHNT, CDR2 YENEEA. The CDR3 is CASSYDGQGLGYTF. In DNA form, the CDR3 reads TGTGCCAGCAGCTACGACGGACAGGGGCTTGGCTACACCTTC.

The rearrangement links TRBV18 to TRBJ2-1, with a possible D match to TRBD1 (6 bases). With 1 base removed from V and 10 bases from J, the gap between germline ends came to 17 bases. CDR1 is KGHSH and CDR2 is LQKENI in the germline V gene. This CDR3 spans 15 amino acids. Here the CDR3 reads CASSPLRQGLEEQFF. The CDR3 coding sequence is TGTGCCAGCTCACCACTGCGCCAGGGGTTGGAGGAGCAGTTCTTC.

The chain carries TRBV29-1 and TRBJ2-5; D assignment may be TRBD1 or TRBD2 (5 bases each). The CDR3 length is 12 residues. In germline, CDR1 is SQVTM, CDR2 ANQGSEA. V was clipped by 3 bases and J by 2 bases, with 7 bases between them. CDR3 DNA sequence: TGCAGCGTTGAGGGGGTGCAAGAGACCCAGTACTTC. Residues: CSVEGVQETQYF.

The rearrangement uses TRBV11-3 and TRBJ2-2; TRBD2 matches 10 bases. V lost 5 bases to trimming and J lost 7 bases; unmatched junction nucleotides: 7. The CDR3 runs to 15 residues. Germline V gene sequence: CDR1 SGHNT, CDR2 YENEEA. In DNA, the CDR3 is TGTGCCAGCAGCGCGAGCGGGGGGGCCATCGGGGAGCTGTTTTTT. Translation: CASSASGGAIGELFF.

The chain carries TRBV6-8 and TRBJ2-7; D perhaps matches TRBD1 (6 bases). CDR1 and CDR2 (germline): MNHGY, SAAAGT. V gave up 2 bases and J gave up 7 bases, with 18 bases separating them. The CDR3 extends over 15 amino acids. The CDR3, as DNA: TGTGCCAGCAGTTACCGCACCAGGGGTTGGGATGAGCAGTACTTC. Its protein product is CASSYRTRGWDEQYF.